This T cell receptor beta chain was recorded in a study of blood T cells in healthy people across ages. Study-wide findings and caveats: It was found that TCR beta diversity correlated strongly with the percentage of naive T cells.

With V trimmed by 6 bases and J by 2 bases, 4 bases remained unmatched. Germline V CDR1 and CDR2: SGHTA, FQGNSA. The CDR3 has 14 amino acids. A second about 6 to 12 cycle PCR used barcoded and J-beta primers. Each of the samples gave a minimum of 2.5 million paired-end reads that contained CDR3. From the 5' RACE reads, TCRdb called clonotypes with MiXCR, one entry per CDR3 protein. The data contain more than 1.4 million distinct CDR3 sequences, 35% to 45% of them singletons. This clonotype occurred many times. Its antigen is as yet unknown. What was sequenced was blood. This chain connects TRBV7-2 to TRBJ2-7, with TRBD2 matching over 10 bases. This sequence originates from a woman between 18 and 30 years old in good health. CDR3 protein: CASSLTSGAYEQYF. The CDR3 region has the DNA TGTGCCAGCAGTTTAACTAGCGGGGCCTACGAGCAGTACTTC.